This T cell receptor (beta chain) was sequenced for a study of cytomegalovirus exposure and HLA in healthy donors. Primers for the PCR totalled 60 Vbeta and 13 Jbeta. Data came from immunoSEQ multiplex PCR; TCRdb stores just in-frame clones and leaves some out. The sample consists of roughly 200,000 clones, approximately 80% of them appearing once. The sequence derives from a woman younger than 45 in good health and CMV-seropositive. Sequencing was carried out using PBMCs.

The CDR3, as DNA: TGTGCCAGCTCACGCGACAGGGCCGGGGAGCTGTTTTTT. Translating gives CASSRDRAGELFF. The rearrangement joins TRBV18 to TRBJ2-2; the match to TRBD1 covers 7 bases. The CDR3 contains 13 residues. J gave up 6 bases and V 4 bases, and 2 bases lay outside the gene matches. In germline, CDR1 is KGHSH, CDR2 LQKENI.